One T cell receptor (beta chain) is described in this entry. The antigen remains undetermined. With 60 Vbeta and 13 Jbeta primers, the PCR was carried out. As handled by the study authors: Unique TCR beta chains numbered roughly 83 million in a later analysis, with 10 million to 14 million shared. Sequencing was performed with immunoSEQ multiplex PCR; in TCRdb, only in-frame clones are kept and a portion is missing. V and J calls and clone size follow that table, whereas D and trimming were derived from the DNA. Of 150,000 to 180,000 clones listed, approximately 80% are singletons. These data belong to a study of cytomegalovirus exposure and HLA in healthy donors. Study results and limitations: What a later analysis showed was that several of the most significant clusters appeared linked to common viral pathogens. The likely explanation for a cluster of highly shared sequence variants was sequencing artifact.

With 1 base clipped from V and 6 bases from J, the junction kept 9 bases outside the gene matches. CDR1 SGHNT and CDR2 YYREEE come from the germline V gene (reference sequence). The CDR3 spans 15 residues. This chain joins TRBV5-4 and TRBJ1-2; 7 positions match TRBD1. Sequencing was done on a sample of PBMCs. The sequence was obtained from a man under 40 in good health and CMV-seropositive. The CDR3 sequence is CASSLKATGNDGYTF. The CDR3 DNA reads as TGTGCCAGCAGCTTGAAGGCGACAGGGAATGATGGCTACACCTTC. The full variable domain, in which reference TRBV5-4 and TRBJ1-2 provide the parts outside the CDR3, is ETGVTQSPTHLIKTRGQQVTLRCSSQSGHNTVSWYQQALGQGPQFIFQYYREEENGRGNFPPRFSGLQFPNYSSELNVNALELDDSALYLCASSLKATGNDGYTFGSGTRLTVV.